Listed here is a single T cell receptor (beta chain). The target antigen is unknown. This record belongs to a study of shared clonotypes between healthy human individuals. Study information: Per-donor plates numbered three CD4 naive, three CD4 memory, two CD8 naive and one CD8 memory. Overall study results and limits: Between a handful of donors, naive CD4 clonotypes were shared at a level of approximately 5%. Among the subsets, naive ones generally showed larger estimated richness than memory ones.

Sequenced by immunoSEQ multiplex PCR; TCRdb stores in-frame clones only, minus some. The sample shows 950,000 to 1,300,000 clones, 70% to 80% of them seen only once. V lost 8 bases and J lost 2; bases outside the gene matches: 9. Looked up from germline, CDR1 is MNHEY and CDR2 is SVGAGI. This CDR3 has 14 residues. V usage is TRBV6-5 and J usage is TRBJ2-7; TRBD1 aligns across 7 bases. Specimen: memory CD4+ T cells sorted from blood. Subset defined: CD45RA-negative fraction. The TCR originated in a man younger than 35 in good health. CDR3 sequence: CASGRTGITYEQYF. CDR3 DNA: TGTGCCAGCGGCAGGACAGGAATCACCTACGAGCAGTACTTC.